This T cell receptor beta chain was captured in a study of cytomegalovirus exposure and HLA in healthy donors (TCRdb year 2017). About the study as a whole: According to an earlier analysis of 550 to 750 of the donors, about 179 million T cells yielded 100 million or so unique TCR beta sequences and 276 Gb of sequence data. Besides the first cohort of more than 650 subjects, a separate validation cohort made up of 90 to 150 different subjects was used. The genetic ancestry cluster associated with self-reported Caucasian donors included 81% of the 398 genotyped donors. A later genetic analysis used genome-wide SNP genotypes for about 55% of the 666 donors, treating that subset as a discovery cohort. A handful of DR-DQ haplotypes were treated as single units for association and clustering because of strong linkage in the cohort. To study patterns of TCR occurrence, a later analysis re-analyzed previously published TCR beta repertoires from hundreds of donors and added high-resolution HLA genotyping. An early release that covered 640 HLA-typed donors contained approximately 300 gigabases of sequencing data and 85 million to 100 million unique TCR sequences. The later analysis used no new phenotypic data to find candidate immune exposures, relying instead on TCR beta sequences and their occurrence across donors. Donor age, sex, ethnicity and CMV serostatus were compiled alongside the repertoire data. Among around 400 genotyped donors of the cohort, an average of approximately 230,000 unique TCR beta nucleotide sequences were sequenced per donor, around 20% of them non-productive. All discovery cohort repertoires had been generated on a single sequencing platform. The T cell repertoires of around 670 subjects were profiled by immunosequencing and related to cytomegalovirus serostatus. To decide whether each TCR beta V gene segment behaved as functional or pseudogenic, an earlier analysis of approximately 590 of the donors relied on high-throughput TCR beta sequencing. High-throughput TCR immunosequencing, statistical association of individual TCRs with disease status, and machine learning were combined to predict cytomegalovirus infection status. Both class I and class II loci were covered by HLA typing, at four-digit resolution. The aim of the study was to test whether cataloging public T cell receptors could identify signatures of past pathogen exposure. The number of donors typed differed by locus, with 629-630 for A, B, C, DRB1 and DQB1, about 500 for DQA1, 600 to 610 for DPA1, and some 440 for DPB1.

General conclusions and limits of the study: Because counts were too low, 15 or so rarely observed V segments, including chromosome 9 orphons, were excluded from the earlier analysis of several hundred of the donors. In a later analysis, HLA-associated TCR beta chains were found to be more clonally expanded and to have lower generation probabilities than equally common non-associated chains. The classifier was reported to diagnose cytomegalovirus status with high specificity and sensitivity in both the original cohort and the validation cohort. A further reported finding was that TCR beta sequences accurately predicted the HLA-A and HLA-B alleles for most subjects in the first cohort. In a later analysis, 16,951 TCR beta sequences were associated with specific HLA alleles at a false discovery rate of 0.05. Because HLA typing was unavailable for some donors at each locus, only the typed subset was used in association tests. Correlated functional status among segregating V segments might be attributable to linkage disequilibrium, but an unknown experimental factor could not be ruled out. A later genetic analysis associated a missense DCLRE1C variant with V-gene and J-gene trimming of TCR beta chains, and an independent cohort replicated the association. The presence/absence analyses assumed that sequencing depth was roughly uniform across donors, and that assumption may not be true. Across donors, most TCR sequences were observed very rarely, whereas some public TCRs were present in many individuals. According to a later analysis, TCR association rates differed among HLA loci, with DRB1 alleles showing the most associated TCRs and HLA-C alleles showing the fewest. In the study, approximately 160 TCR beta chains were listed as associated with cytomegalovirus. This cohort had only TCR beta chains sequenced, and the lack of alpha or paired-chain data limited which features could be detected. Strong co-occurrence of HLA alleles, especially DR and DQ, made assigning TCR associations to individual alleles difficult. Most CMV-associated TCR beta chains appeared to be HLA-restricted in a later analysis, and the HLA associations seemed to be driven largely by CMV exposure. A cluster of highly shared sequence variants was judged likely to be a technical artifact of the sequencing pipeline. In a later genetic analysis, fewer N-insertions in productive TCRs were reported among donors in an Asian-associated ancestry cluster than the roughly 640-donor mean. An earlier analysis of some 590 of the donors showed that most TCR beta V segments appeared in productive rearrangements either about 87% or about 30% of the time, which broadly matched IMGT annotations. Immune exposure information for the cohort was limited to CMV serostatus. A later analysis reported that several top co-occurrence clusters appeared linked to parvovirus B19, influenza, CMV and Epstein-Barr virus. The authors suggested that the approach could potentially be extended to other disease states and immunological phenotypes. In vitro tests confirmed that a few of the cytomegalovirus-associated TCR beta chains recognize cytomegalovirus antigens.

The receptor library was made with the immunoSEQ multiplex PCR assay. For the multiplex PCR, a mixture combining 60 forward primers for TCR Vbeta segments and 13 reverse primers for TCR Jbeta segments was used. A multiplex PCR assay on genomic DNA amplified the CDR3 region of rearranged TCR beta genes. The Illumina HiSeq System was used to sequence the amplified TCR beta libraries as 87-base-pair reads. In the authors' own workflow: A later analysis tallied tens of millions of unique TCR beta chains across the 700 or so repertoires, and approximately 11 million of those chains were shared by two or more donors. A nearest-neighbor algorithm error-corrected the raw reads and collapsed the reads into unique sequences, merging closely related sequences to remove PCR and sequencing errors. V, D and J gene segments were assigned by aligning CDR3 sequences to IMGT reference sequences. For a sequence to be retained, at least a six-nucleotide match to both a V gene segment and a J gene segment was required. Rearrangements were classified as productive when the CDR3 lacked stop codons and remained in frame with V and J, and all other rearrangements were classified as non-productive. Following IMGT convention, CDR3 was defined as the stretch from the second conserved V-encoded cysteine to the conserved J-encoded phenylalanine. In an earlier analysis of 587 of the donors, sequences lacking an unambiguous match to a single V gene segment were excluded. An earlier analysis of a few hundred of the donors called V segments functional above 56.7% productive rearrangements and segregating when the between-donor standard deviation exceeded 5%. To diagnose cytomegalovirus status from the catalog of TCR beta chain sequences, a statistical classification framework was built. A later analysis assigned V and J genes by comparing TCR nucleotide sequences with IMGT/GENE-DB human TR gene sequences. Using the TCRdist pipeline, a later analysis assigned CDR3 sequences along with most-parsimonious VDJ recombination scenarios. A later analysis defined each TCR beta chain by its CDR3 amino acid sequence plus V-gene family, and excluded reads lacking a unique V-gene family. As a way to deal with suspected cross-contamination and a sequencing artifact, a later analysis dropped 592 nucleotide sequences that were highly shared and had low generation probability. In a later analysis, a clonal expansion index for each public chain was calculated from normalized within-repertoire ranks of inferred template counts. Generation probabilities in a later analysis came from a VDJ recombination model fitted to out-of-frame rearrangements, and those results were checked against IGoR. Hypergeometric tests were used in a later analysis to score TCR-TCR, TCR-HLA and TCR-CMV co-occurrence, with a repertoire-size bias correction applied to the TCR pairs. A later analysis estimated false discovery rates by permuting HLA or CMV assignments 20 times. A later analysis grouped co-occurring TCRs with DBSCAN, adding TCRdist sequence similarity when clustering within HLA-allele-positive subsets. Co-occurrence clustering excluded repertoires with fewer than 30,000 or more than 120,000 public chains, plus five with anomalous nucleotide sharing. TCRdb obtained this table from immuneACCESS and retained in-frame rearrangements with V and J assigned. These tables miss some clones; where compared with another copy, unresolved V genes account for less than half of the shortfall, and the remainder is unexplained. V and J calls and clone size follow that table, whereas D and trimming were derived from the DNA. The record for this sample contains 80,000 to 95,000 clones. Less than 1.5% of the sample goes to the ten largest clones.

In the case of this clone: Its antigen has not been determined.

In total, approximately 610 healthy bone marrow donors made up the cohort. All cohort members were sampled while nominally healthy, although unrecorded immune exposures were likely present. The donor tested CMV seronegative and was one of the 352 seronegative cohort members. Every donor gave a peripheral blood sample, and the peripheral blood mononuclear cells from that sample were used for TCR beta sequencing. The Qiagen DNeasy Blood Extraction Kit was used to extract genomic DNA from the blood cell samples. This receptor was taken from a woman aged 25 to 39 in good health and CMV-seronegative. Sequenced input: PBMCs.

Here the CDR3 is given as CSVSDLAEAFF. The nucleotides are TGCAGCGTTTCGGACTTAGCTGAAGCTTTCTTT. The receptor chain draws on TRBV29-1 and TRBJ1-1; the D gene identity is not certain. According to the germline V gene, CDR1 reads SQVTM and CDR2 reads ANQGSEA. V loses 5 bases, J loses 6 bases, and the germline ends lie 10 bases apart. There are 11 amino acids in the CDR3, from cysteine to phenylalanine inclusive. Of the read, only the CDR3 DNA is kept; its 33 bases are in frame from base 1. Full variable domain (CDR3 extended with the reference TRBV29-1 and TRBJ1-1 proteins): SAVISQKPSRDICQRGTSLTIQCQVDSQVTMMFWYRQQPGQSLTLIATANQGSEATYESGFVIDKFPISRPNLTFSTLTVSNMSPEDSSIYLCSVSDLAEAFFGQGTRLTVV.